This T cell receptor (beta chain) was captured by sequencing in a study of T cells in Graves' hyperthyroidism and ophthalmopathy. Whole-study context: Blood was drawn when the patient was first diagnosed and still untreated.

With V trimmed by 7 bases and J by 5 bases, 7 bases remained unmatched. Germline V gives CDR1 MDHEN, CDR2 SYDVKM. CDR3 size: 14 residues. This clonotype was seen repeatedly, ten times or more. RNA transcripts yielded amplified TCR beta CDR3 regions. An initial round of RT-PCR targeting the TCR CDR3 relied on the HTBI primer set. From the multiplex PCR reads, TCRdb called clonotypes with MiXCR, one entry per CDR3 protein. The sample holds around 690,000 distinct CDR3 sequences, around 16% seen once. This receptor was obtained from a man aged 45-65 years with Graves' hyperthyroidism. The source material was blood. The chain couples TRBV28 to TRBJ2-5, with 10 bases fitting TRBD1. The CDR3 reads CASNRDRGVETQYF. The DNA for the CDR3 is TGTGCCAGCAACCGGGACAGGGGTGTCGAGACCCAGTACTTC.